This T cell receptor beta chain was recovered during a study of graft-versus-host responses after intestinal transplantation. Study-wide context: Each recipient received a multivisceral, liver-intestinal, or isolated intestinal graft.

Clones were sequenced by immunoSEQ multiplex PCR, and TCRdb holds only the in-frame ones, with some missing. The top ten clones hold about 0.9% of a sample with over 100,000 clones, roughly 87% of them seen once. General study findings and limits: Present in recipient marrow, GvH clones included some that appeared first in ileum or blood.

The count of this clone is one. The antigen remains undetermined. Germline V gene data show CDR1 as KGHSH and CDR2 as LQKENI. The length of the CDR3 is 14 residues. Trimming removed 3 bases at V and 4 bases at J, with 13 bases between. The specimen comprised unstimulated CD4+ T cells sorted from spleen or lymph node cells, sampled before intestinal transplant. The receptor was derived from a human donor who received an intestinal transplant. J is TRBJ2-7 and V is TRBV18; maybe TRBD1 (6 bases). In DNA, the CDR3 is TGTGCCAGCTCACCCCTCGACAGGCGTTACGAGCAGTACTTC. Protein: CASSPLDRRYEQYF.